The source of this T cell receptor beta chain is a study of cytomegalovirus exposure and HLA in healthy donors. Study results and caveats: The HLA-A and HLA-B alleles of most subjects were reportedly predicted accurately from TCR beta sequences. TCR beta V- and J-gene trimming, according to a later analysis, was linked to a missense DCLRE1C variant. An analysis was carried out at a later point. It showed that HLA-associated TCR beta chains were more clonally expanded than equally common non-associated chains.

The PCR made use of 60 Vbeta and 13 Jbeta primers. Clones were sequenced by immunoSEQ multiplex PCR, and TCRdb holds only the in-frame ones, with some missing. The table includes about 140,000 clones, 65% to 80% detected once. In germline, CDR1 is SGHKS, CDR2 YYEKEE (reference sequence). The CDR3 runs 16 residues. J was trimmed by 8 bases and V by 4 bases; bases with no gene match: 15. This clone was found once. No antigen is known for it. Each of the donors was a healthy bone marrow donor. The sequence was obtained from a human donor in good health. V is TRBV5-5 and J is TRBJ1-5; 7 bases fit TRBD1. The source material was PBMCs. The CDR3 protein is CASSPRTGWVREPQHF. DNA for the CDR3: TGTGCCAGCAGCCCCCGGACAGGTTGGGTCCGAGAGCCCCAGCATTTT.